The clone carrying this T cell receptor beta chain rates as medium-sized. The antigen is unknown. A read error may account for a junction end that differs from germline. The data are from a study of metastatic and nonmetastatic thyroid tumors. The CDR3 contains 13 residues. From germline, CDR1 is SSHAT and CDR2 FNYEAQ (reference sequence). All patients were untreated before thyroid surgery. General study results and limits: Significantly higher TCR beta diversity was reportedly seen in malignant thyroid tumors than benign nodules, in blood and tumor.

As processed by the authors: The study took CDR3 differences across clinicopathological groups and made a distant-metastasis classifier for papillary thyroid cancer from them. Using MiXCR, TCRdb reanalyzed the PCR reads. None of the V and J calls come from the authors' own analysis; TCRdb made them. Among 5,500 to 7,500 clones listed, 30% to 40% were seen once. The clonotype comes from a female donor with papillary thyroid cancer or a benign thyroid nodule (not recorded which). Some clones in this sample may be carry-over from other donors' samples. V is TRBV7-7 and J is TRBJ2-3; D is unresolved. Sequenced material: adjacent normal tissue. Written as DNA, the CDR3 is TGTGCTAGCAGCTTAGCCAACACAGATACGCAGTATTTT. This sequence encodes CASSLANTDTQYF.